Listed here are 5 T cell receptor beta chains from one sample, sequenced in a study of blood T cell repertoires in COVID-19. Only in-frame clones appear in the TCRdb table, and some are missing; sequencing was by immunoSEQ multiplex PCR. Found here are roughly 210,000 clones, less than 90% of them singletons; the top ten hold over 9.5%. The sequencing input was peripheral blood. The receptors derive from a woman of 80 years or more with COVID-19, enrolled during active disease.

This chain uses TRBV5-4 with TRBJ1-1; 9 bases agree with TRBD1. Per the germline V gene, CDR1 is SGHNT and CDR2 is YYREEE (reference sequence). V was clipped by 4 bases and J by 5 bases; unmatched bases: 6. This CDR3 is 14 amino acids long. CDR3 sequence (DNA): TGTGCCAGCAGCACCGGACAGGGGCAAACTGAAGCTTTCTTT. This translates into CASSTGQGQTEAFF.

The chain combines TRBV19 with TRBJ1-1; 7 bases fit TRBD1. This CDR3 spans 14 amino acids. J lost 5 bases, V lost 8 bases, and 11 bases had no gene match. Germline V gene data show CDR1 as LNHDA and CDR2 as SQIVND (reference sequence). The DNA of the CDR3 is TGTGCCAGTGGCGAGGGGGCGGCGAGGACTGAAGCTTTCTTT. Its protein product is CASGEGAARTEAFF.

The chain links TRBV3-1 (or the pseudogene TRBV3-2) to TRBJ1-1; 10 bases are shared with TRBD1. The CDR3 is 18 residues long. J was trimmed by 4 bases and V by 2 bases; bases with no gene match: 13. CDR1 is LGHDT and CDR2 is YNNKEL in the germline V gene (reference sequence). In DNA, the CDR3 is TGTGCCAGCAGCCAATGGGGACAGGGGCCGGCTTGGGGCACTGAAGCTTTCTTT. It translates to CASSQWGQGPAWGTEAFF.

The chain joins TRBV5-6 to TRBJ1-2; weak D call: TRBD1 (6 bases). Germline CDR1 and CDR2: SGHDT and YYEEEE. The CDR3 totals 15 residues. V was clipped by 2 bases and J by 8 bases, with 19 bases between them. The CDR3 is CASSFMAPGGLGYTF. As DNA, the CDR3 is TGTGCCAGCAGCTTCATGGCCCCGGGGGGCTTGGGCTACACCTTC. The variable domain in full, completed from reference TRBV5-6 and TRBJ1-2, reads DAGVTQSPTHLIKTRGQQVTLRCSPKSGHDTVSWYQQALGQGPQFIFQYYEEEERQRGNFPDRFSGHQFPNYSSELNVNALLLGDSALYLCASSFMAPGGLGYTFGSGTRLTVV.

J is TRBJ2-3 and V is TRBV7-9; perhaps TRBD1 as D (6 bases). The CDR3 has 16 amino acids. Germline V lookup: CDR1 SEHNR, CDR2 FQNEAQ (reference sequence). Trimming pared 5 bases from V and 5 bases from J, leaving 20 bases between. CDR3 in DNA: TGTGCCAGCAGCGACGGACAGATCACCTTCGGAGATACGCAGTATTTT. This gives the protein CASSDGQITFGDTQYF.